The clone carrying this TCR beta chain was picked up a small number of times. The data were taken from a study of blood T cell repertoires in COVID-19. Shortly before study entry, within 2 weeks, exposed participants had met a COVID-19 case. Germline V CDR1 and CDR2: LGHNA, YSLEER. The CDR3 is 14 residues long. The V end lost 5 bases, the J end lost 3 bases, and 14 bases lay between the germline ends. The data were produced by immunoSEQ multiplex PCR, yet TCRdb's version contains in-frame clones alone and is incomplete. The table lists 150,000 to 200,000 clones, 80% to 85% of them singletons. This receptor was obtained from an older man who had been exposed to COVID-19. The sequenced sample was PBMCs or T cells enriched from blood (not recorded which). The chain is built from TRBV4-3 and TRBJ2-7; D perhaps matches TRBD2 (5 bases). The CDR3 DNA sequence: TGCGCCAGCAGCTCACAGACCGGGGACTACGAGCAGTACTTC. Its protein product is CASSSQTGDYEQYF.